Listed below are T cell receptor beta chains from one sample, sequenced in a study of blood T cell repertoires in COVID-19. Method: immunoSEQ multiplex PCR; TCRdb's copy keeps in-frame clones and lacks some. The sample carries a few hundred thousand clones, 88% recorded once. Sequenced input: peripheral blood. These receptors all stem from a young man with active or convalescent COVID-19. The CDR3 runs from the conserved cysteine through the conserved F or W. The order of the fields is V gene, CDR3 length, clone size, J gene, D gene, CDR3 DNA, CDR3 protein. D genes are given only for firm matches. Clone size, where shown, is once, few, many, or a class for clones that have expanded.

V: TRBV10-1; length: 14; size: NA; J: TRBJ1-2; D: NA; DNA: TGCGCCAGCAGGGGCCCGGTGGGAGGGGACGGCTACACCTTC; CDR3: CASRGPVGGDGYTF
V: TRBV5-6; length: 16; size: NA; J: TRBJ1-2; D: TRBD1; DNA: TGTGCCAGCAGCTTAGCAGGGGGCGGGCCTGTCTATGGCTACACCTTC; CDR3: CASSLAGGGPVYGYTF
V: TRBV15; length: 16; size: NA; J: TRBJ2-1; D: NA; DNA: TGTGCCACCAGCAGAGATGTGGAGGAGCCCTACAATGAGCAGTTCTTC; CDR3: CATSRDVEEPYNEQFF
V: TRBV6-5; length: 15; size: NA; J: TRBJ2-2; D: NA; DNA: TGTGCCAGCAGTTACTCGACGGGTAACACCGGGGAGCTGTTTTTT; CDR3: CASSYSTGNTGELFF
V: TRBV7-9; length: 15; size: once; J: TRBJ2-5; D: TRBD1; DNA: TGTGCCAGCAGCCGGAGGACAGGTTCGCAAGAGACCCAGTACTTC; CDR3: CASSRRTGSQETQYF
V: TRBV5-6; length: 15; size: NA; J: TRBJ1-2; D: NA; DNA: TGTGCCAGCAGCGTGGCGGGGGGAGCTAACTATGGCTACACCTTC; CDR3: CASSVAGGANYGYTF
V: TRBV7-9; length: 15; size: NA; J: TRBJ1-5; D: NA; DNA: TGTGCCAGCAGCTTAGGCACTGGGCGCAATCAGCCCCAGCATTTT; CDR3: CASSLGTGRNQPQHF
V: TRBV3-1/TRBV3-2; length: 14; size: NA; J: TRBJ2-7; D: TRBD1; DNA: TGTGCCAGCAGCCAAGATACGACAGGGTTTGAGCAGTACTTC; CDR3: CASSQDTTGFEQYF
V: TRBV7-6; length: 14; size: NA; J: TRBJ1-1; D: NA; DNA: TGTGCCAGCAGCTTAGGGACAAAGAACACTGAAGCTTTCTTT; CDR3: CASSLGTKNTEAFF
V: TRBV10-3; length: 15; size: NA; J: TRBJ2-7; D: NA; DNA: TGTGCCATCAGTGGGGAACAGGGAAAAAACTACGAGCAGTACTTC; CDR3: CAISGEQGKNYEQYF